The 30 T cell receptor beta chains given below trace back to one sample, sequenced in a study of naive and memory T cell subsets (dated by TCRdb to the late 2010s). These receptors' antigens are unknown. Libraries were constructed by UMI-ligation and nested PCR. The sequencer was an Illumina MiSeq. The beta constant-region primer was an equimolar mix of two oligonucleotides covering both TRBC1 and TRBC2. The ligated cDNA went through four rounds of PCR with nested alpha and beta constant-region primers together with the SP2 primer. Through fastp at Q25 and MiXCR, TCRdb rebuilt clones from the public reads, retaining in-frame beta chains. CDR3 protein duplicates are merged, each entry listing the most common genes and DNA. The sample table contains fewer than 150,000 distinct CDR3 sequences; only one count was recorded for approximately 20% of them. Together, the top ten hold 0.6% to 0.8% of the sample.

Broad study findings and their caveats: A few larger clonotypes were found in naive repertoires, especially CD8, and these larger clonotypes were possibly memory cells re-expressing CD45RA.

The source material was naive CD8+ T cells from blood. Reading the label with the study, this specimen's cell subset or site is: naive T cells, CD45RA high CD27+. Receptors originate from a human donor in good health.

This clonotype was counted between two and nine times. For the CDR3, the DNA is TGTGCCAGCAGCTTAGACGGCTCCCAAGAGACCCAGTACTTC. Translated, it gives CASSLDGSQETQYF. V is TRBV7-3 and J is TRBJ2-5, with no clear D. This CDR3 region has 14 residues. The V end was cut by 2 bases, the J end by 1 base, with 8 bases between. Germline V gene data show CDR1 as SGHTA and CDR2 as FQGTGA.

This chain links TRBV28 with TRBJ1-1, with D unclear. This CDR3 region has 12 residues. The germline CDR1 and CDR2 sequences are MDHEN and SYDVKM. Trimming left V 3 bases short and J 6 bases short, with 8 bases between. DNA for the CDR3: TGTGCCAGCAGTTTTGACGTGGCTGAAGCTTTCTTT. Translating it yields CASSFDVAEAFF.

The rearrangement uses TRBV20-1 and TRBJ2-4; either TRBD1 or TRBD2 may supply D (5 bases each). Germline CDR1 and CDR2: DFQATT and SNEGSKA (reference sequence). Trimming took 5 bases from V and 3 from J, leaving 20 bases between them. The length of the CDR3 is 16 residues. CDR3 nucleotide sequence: TGCAGTGCTTTCCTTCCCCCGGGGCTGGGCAAAAACATTCAGTACTTC. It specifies CSAFLPPGLGKNIQYF.

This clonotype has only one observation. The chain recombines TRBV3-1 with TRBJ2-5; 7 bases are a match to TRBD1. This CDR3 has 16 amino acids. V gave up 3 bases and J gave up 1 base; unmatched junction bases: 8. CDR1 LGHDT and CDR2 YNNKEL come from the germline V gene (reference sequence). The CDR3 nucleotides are TGTGCCAGCAGCCACCCGTACAGGGGCGCCCAAGAGACCCAGTACTTC. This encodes CASSHPYRGAQETQYF.

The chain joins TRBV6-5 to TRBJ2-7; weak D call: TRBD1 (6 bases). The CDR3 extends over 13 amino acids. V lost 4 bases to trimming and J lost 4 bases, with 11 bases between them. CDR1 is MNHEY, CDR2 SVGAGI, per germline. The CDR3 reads CASSSTGRYEQYF. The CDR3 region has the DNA TGTGCCAGCAGTTCGACAGGAAGGTACGAGCAGTACTTC.

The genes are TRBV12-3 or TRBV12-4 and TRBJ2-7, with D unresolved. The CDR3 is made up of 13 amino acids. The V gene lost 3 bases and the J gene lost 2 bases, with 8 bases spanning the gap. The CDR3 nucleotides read TGTGCCAGCAGTTTCACTGAAACCTACGAGCAGTACTTC. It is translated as CASSFTETYEQYF.

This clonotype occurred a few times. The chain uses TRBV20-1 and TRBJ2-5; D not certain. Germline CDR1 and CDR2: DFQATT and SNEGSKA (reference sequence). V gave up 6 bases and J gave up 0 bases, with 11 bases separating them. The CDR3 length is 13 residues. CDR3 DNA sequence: TGCAGTGCGACGGAAAGAAACCAAGAGACCCAGTACTTC. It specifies CSATERNQETQYF.

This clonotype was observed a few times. In DNA form, the CDR3 reads TGTGCCAGCAGTTACGAGGACAGGGGCACAGATACGCAGTATTTT. Amino acid sequence: CASSYEDRGTDTQYF. The rearrangement joins TRBV6-5 to TRBJ2-3; 8 bases are a match to TRBD1. V was clipped by 2 bases and J by 1 base; unmatched bases: 2. This CDR3 spans 15 amino acids. In germline, CDR1 is MNHEY, CDR2 SVGAGI.

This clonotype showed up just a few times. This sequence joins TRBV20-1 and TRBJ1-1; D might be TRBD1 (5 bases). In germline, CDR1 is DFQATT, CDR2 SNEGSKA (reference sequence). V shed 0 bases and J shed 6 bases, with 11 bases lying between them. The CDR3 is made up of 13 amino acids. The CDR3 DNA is TGCAGTGCTAGAGATGCGGACAACGCTGAAGCTTTCTTT. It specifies CSARDADNAEAFF.

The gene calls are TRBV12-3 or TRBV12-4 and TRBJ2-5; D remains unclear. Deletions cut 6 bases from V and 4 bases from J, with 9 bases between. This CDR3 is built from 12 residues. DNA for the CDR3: TGTGCCAGCAGCTCGACCGGAGAGACCCAGTACTTC. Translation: CASSSTGETQYF.

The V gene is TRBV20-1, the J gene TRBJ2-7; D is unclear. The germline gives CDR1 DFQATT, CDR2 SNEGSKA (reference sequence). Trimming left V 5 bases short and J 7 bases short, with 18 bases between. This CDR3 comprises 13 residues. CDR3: CSAVPSGSGEQYF. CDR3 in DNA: TGCAGTGCTGTCCCGTCCGGGTCCGGGGAGCAGTACTTC.

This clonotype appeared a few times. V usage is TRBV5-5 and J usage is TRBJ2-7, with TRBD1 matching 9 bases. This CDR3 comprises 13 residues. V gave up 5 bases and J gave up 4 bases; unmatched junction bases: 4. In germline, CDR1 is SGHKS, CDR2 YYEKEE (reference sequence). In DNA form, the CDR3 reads TGTGCCAGCAGGAGACAGGGGGAGTACGAGCAGTACTTC. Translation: CASRRQGEYEQYF.

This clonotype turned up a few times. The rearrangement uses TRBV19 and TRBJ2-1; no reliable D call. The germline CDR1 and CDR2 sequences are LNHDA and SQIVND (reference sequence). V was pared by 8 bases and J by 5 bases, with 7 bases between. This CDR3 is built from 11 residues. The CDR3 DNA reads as TGTGCCAGTTTCAGCCACAATGAGCAGTTCTTC. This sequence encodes CASFSHNEQFF.

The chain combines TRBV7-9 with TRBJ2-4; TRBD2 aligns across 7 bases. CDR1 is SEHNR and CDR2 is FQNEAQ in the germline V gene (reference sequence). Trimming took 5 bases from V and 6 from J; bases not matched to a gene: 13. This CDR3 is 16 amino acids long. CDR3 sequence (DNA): TGTGCCAGCAGCCTAATGGGGGGGAGCTCAGGAAACATTCAGTACTTC. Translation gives CASSLMGGSSGNIQYF.

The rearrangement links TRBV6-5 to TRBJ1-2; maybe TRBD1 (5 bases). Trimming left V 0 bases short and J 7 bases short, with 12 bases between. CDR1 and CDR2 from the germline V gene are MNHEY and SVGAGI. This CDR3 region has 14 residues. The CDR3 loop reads CASSYSGDLGGYTF. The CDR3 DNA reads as TGTGCCAGCAGTTACTCGGGGGATCTGGGTGGCTACACCTTC.

As DNA, the CDR3 is TGCAGTGCTAGGATTACTTGGAATGAGCAGTTCTTC. It yields the protein CSARITWNEQFF. The gene calls are TRBV20-1 and TRBJ2-1; D call uncertain. Between the trimmed V and J ends, which lost 3 bases and 7 bases, there was a span of 10 bases. CDR1 and CDR2 from the germline V gene are DFQATT and SNEGSKA (reference sequence). The CDR3 covers 12 residues.

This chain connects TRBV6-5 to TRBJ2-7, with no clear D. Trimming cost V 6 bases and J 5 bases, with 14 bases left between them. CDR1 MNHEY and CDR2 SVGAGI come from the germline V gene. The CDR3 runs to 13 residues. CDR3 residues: CASSPGQVHEQYF. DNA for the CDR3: TGTGCCAGCAGCCCCGGGCAGGTCCACGAGCAGTACTTC.

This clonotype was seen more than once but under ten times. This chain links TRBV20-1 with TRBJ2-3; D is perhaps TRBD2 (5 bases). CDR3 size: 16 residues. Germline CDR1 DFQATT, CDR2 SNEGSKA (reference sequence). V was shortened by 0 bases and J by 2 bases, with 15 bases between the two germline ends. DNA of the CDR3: TGCAGTGCTAGAGATCGAAGACTACACGACACAGATACGCAGTATTTT. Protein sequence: CSARDRRLHDTDTQYF.

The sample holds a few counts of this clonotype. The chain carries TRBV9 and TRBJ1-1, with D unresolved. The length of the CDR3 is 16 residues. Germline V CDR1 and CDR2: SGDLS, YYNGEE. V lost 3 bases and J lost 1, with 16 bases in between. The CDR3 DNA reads TGTGCCAGCAGCGACGAGGGTCACAGACCGAACACTGAAGCTTTCTTT. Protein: CASSDEGHRPNTEAFF.

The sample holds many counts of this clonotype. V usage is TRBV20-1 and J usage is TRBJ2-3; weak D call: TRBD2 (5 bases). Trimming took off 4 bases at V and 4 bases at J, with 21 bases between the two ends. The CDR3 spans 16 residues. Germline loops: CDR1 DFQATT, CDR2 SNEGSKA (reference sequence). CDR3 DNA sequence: TGCAGTGCTACGTCCATCGCTACCATCGGGGCAGATACGCAGTATTTT. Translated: CSATSIATIGADTQYF.

DNA of the CDR3: TGCAGCGTTGATGGACTAGCGGGAGTCCTATATGGCCAAGAGACCCAGTACTTC. It codes for CSVDGLAGVLYGQETQYF. This chain uses TRBV29-1 with TRBJ2-5; 13 bases line up with TRBD2. The V segment lost 3 bases and the J segment 1 base; nucleotides outside the gene matches: 11. The CDR3 loop spans 18 amino acids. Germline values: CDR1 SQVTM, CDR2 ANQGSEA.

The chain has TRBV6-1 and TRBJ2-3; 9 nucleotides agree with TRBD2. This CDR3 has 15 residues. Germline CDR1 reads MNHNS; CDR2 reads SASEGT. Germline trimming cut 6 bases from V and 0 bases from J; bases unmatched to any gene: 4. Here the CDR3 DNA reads TGTGCCAGCAGCAGGACTAGCGATAGCACAGATACGCAGTATTTT. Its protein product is CASSRTSDSTDTQYF.

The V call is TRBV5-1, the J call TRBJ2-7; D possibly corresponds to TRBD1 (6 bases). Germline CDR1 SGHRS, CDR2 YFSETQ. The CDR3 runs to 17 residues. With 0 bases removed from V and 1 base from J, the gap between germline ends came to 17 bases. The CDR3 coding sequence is TGCGCCAGCAGCTTGGTTCCGGGACAAGGATTTTCCTACGAGCAGTACTTC. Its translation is CASSLVPGQGFSYEQYF.

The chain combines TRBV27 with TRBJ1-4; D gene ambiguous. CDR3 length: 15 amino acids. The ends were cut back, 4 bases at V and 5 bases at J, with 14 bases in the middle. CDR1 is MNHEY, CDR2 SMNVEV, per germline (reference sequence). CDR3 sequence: CASSSQTEQNEKLFF. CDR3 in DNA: TGTGCCAGCAGTTCGCAGACGGAGCAAAATGAAAAACTGTTTTTT.

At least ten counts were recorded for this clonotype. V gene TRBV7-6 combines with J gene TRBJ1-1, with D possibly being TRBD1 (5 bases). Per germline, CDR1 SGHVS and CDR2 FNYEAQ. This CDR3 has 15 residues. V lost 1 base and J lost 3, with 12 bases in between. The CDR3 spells CASSLVTRGDTEAFF. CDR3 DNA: TGTGCCAGCAGCTTAGTTACGCGGGGGGACACTGAAGCTTTCTTT.

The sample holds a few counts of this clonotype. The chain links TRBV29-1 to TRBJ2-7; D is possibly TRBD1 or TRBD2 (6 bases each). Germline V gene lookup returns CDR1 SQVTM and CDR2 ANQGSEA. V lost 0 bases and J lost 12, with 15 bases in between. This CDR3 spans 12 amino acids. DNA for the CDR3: TGCAGCGTTGAAGATGTCCGGGGGCGTTGGTACTTC. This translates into CSVEDVRGRWYF.

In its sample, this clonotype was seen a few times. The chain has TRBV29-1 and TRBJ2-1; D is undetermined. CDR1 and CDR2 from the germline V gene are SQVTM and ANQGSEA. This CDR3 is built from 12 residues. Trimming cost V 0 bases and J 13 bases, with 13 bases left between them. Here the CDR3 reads CSVEDSRAGQFF. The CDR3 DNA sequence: TGCAGCGTTGAAGATTCCCGAGCAGGACAGTTCTTC.

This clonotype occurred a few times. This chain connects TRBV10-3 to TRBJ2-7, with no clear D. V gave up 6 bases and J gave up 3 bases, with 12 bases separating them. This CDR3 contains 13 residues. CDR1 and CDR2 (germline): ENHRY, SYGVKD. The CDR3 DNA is TGTGCCATCAGACCTGAATGGGGCTACGAGCAGTACTTC. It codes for CAIRPEWGYEQYF.

The CDR3 reads CASSFYNSLQETQYF. The CDR3 region has the DNA TGTGCCAGCAGCTTCTATAACAGTTTACAAGAGACCCAGTACTTC. This chain uses TRBV5-6 with TRBJ2-5; D remains unclear. The germline V gene has CDR1 SGHDT and CDR2 YYEEEE. Deletions cut 2 bases from V and 2 bases from J, with 13 bases between. The CDR3 length is 15 residues.

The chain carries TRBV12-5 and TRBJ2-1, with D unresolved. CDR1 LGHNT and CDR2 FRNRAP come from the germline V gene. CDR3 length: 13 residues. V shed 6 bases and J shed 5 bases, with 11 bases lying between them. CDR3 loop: CASGPHPDNEQFF. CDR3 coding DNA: TGTGCTAGTGGCCCCCATCCGGACAATGAGCAGTTCTTC.